This T cell receptor (beta chain) is drawn from a study of blood T cell repertoires in COVID-19. Study at large: Samples representing acute and convalescent COVID-19 were sourced from the United States, Italy and Spain.

The V gene lost 1 base and the J gene lost 5 bases, with 15 bases spanning the gap. CDR3 length: 15 residues. Germline CDR1 reads SGHNT; CDR2 reads YYREEE (reference sequence). The table came from immunoSEQ multiplex PCR; TCRdb's copy has only in-frame clones and leaves some out. Of some 180,000 clones detected, 82% appear once; the ten largest clones hold less than 9.5%. Seattle-derived patients entered the study during active infection and were followed longitudinally. The genes are TRBV5-4 and TRBJ2-5, with a tentative D call TRBD2 (7 bases). The material sequenced was peripheral blood. The sequence came from a woman aged 55-70 years with COVID-19, enrolled during active disease. CDR3 amino acids: CASSLTWGGRETQYF. The DNA for the CDR3 is TGTGCCAGCAGCTTGACCTGGGGGGGCCGGGAGACCCAGTACTTC.